A single sample gave rise to the 2 T cell receptor beta chains below, sequenced in a study of blood T cells in healthy people across ages. Using a J-beta primer mix together with a sample-barcoded 5' primer, a second PCR was run for roughly 7 to 11 cycles. One entry per CDR3 protein, called by TCRdb with MiXCR from the 5' RACE reads. Seen here are more than 750,000 distinct CDR3 sequences, approximately 32% observed once, and the top ten hold approximately 10%. Another study also made use of these data, one on T cells of mothers and their children.

The source material was blood. The receptors were gathered from a woman aged 40 to 50 in good health.

V is TRBV5-5 and J is TRBJ1-1; D remains unclear. The V end was cut by 0 bases, the J end by 4 bases, with 19 bases between. Germline V gene sequence: CDR1 SGHKS, CDR2 YYEKEE (reference sequence). This CDR3 contains 17 residues. The CDR3 sequence is CASSLGTVRGMGTEAFF. The CDR3 DNA sequence: TGTGCCAGCAGCTTGGGCACGGTGCGGGGAATGGGCACTGAAGCTTTCTTT. Full variable domain (rest looked up from reference TRBV5-5 and TRBJ1-1): DAGVTQSPTHLIKTRGQQVTLRCSPISGHKSVSWYQQVLGQGPQFIFQYYEKEERGRGNFPDRFSARQFPNYSSELNVNALLLGDSALYLCASSLGTVRGMGTEAFFGQGTRLTVV.

This sequence joins TRBV9 and TRBJ2-1; 8 bases map to TRBD1. Trimming cost V 0 bases and J 3 bases; bases outside gene matches: 11. The CDR3 consists of 18 residues. The V gene's germline CDR1 is SGDLS and CDR2 YYNGEE. The CDR3, as DNA: TGTGCCAGCAGCGTAGACCCAAGCAGGGGGCCTATCTACAATGAGCAGTTCTTC. This encodes CASSVDPSRGPIYNEQFF.